This TCR beta chain was obtained from a study of T cell responses to AZD1222 COVID-19 vaccine (dated by TCRdb to the early 2020s). About the study as a whole: Because spike-specific TCR depth and breadth did not differ between the two schedules, AZD1222 recipients who got a second dose at roughly 4 weeks were pooled with those who got a second dose at roughly 12 weeks. TCR sequencing covered 230 or so trial participants: 200 to 210 given two doses of AZD1222 and 26 given two doses of MenACWY control vaccine. Trial participants were enrolled into age subgroups of 18-55, 56-69 and 70-plus years, which contained around 150, 29 and 61 TCR-sequenced participants, respectively.

Relative to germline, V is 4 bases shorter and J is 0 bases shorter, with 9 bases between their ends. The germline V gene encodes CDR1 SGHDN and CDR2 FVKESK. From the cysteine up to the phenylalanine, the CDR3 has a length of 14 residues. CDR3 DNA is the only sequence kept; it has 42 bases, read in frame from the first base. Points on this clone: The specificity of this receptor is unknown. The input lacks base qualities; no much larger clone sits a single base away.

The CDR3 regions of human TCRbeta chains were analyzed by immunosequencing. The authors' analysis ran thus. Repertoire TCRs were checked for matches against a reference library of SARS-CoV-2-specific TCRs that had been generated using the MIRA antigen-specificity platform. Breadth meant the fraction of unique TCRs that were SARS-CoV-2-associated, whereas depth meant the fraction of total T cells that were SARS-CoV-2-associated. Each spike-specific TCR was assigned to its reactive spike region and to a CD4 or CD8 class using the MIRA data. Log10-transformed breadth and depth values were compared by one-way ANOVA with Sidak's multiple comparisons tests. TCRdb obtained this table from immuneACCESS and retained in-frame rearrangements with V and J assigned. These tables miss some clones; where compared with another copy, unresolved V genes account for less than half of the shortfall, and the remainder is unexplained. The DNA was the basis for D and trimming; V, J and clone size are from that table. The sample table contains some 120,000 clones; only one count was recorded for around 90% of them. The top ten hold about 7.9% of the sample.

Study-wide conclusions, independent of this receptor: Conclusions about previously exposed vaccinees are limited because only five to seven AZD1222 recipients were SARS-CoV-2 seropositive at baseline. CD4 TCRs associated with the vaccine covered the entire spike protein, and the dominant responses were in regions 160-218 and 743-854. Reportedly, almost half of the unique spike-specific TCRs recognized epitopes lying outside the regions that are mutated in the B.1.351 and B.1.1.7 variants. The 56-69-year group was small, and its depth increase did not reach significance, likely because of low power. Because no day 14 peak-response samples were available, the repertoires could be characterized only after the peak T cell response. Most participants were white British and females outnumbered males, and the authors suggested that clonal diversity may have been underestimated. Spike-specific TCR breadth and depth rose significantly after two AZD1222 doses compared with day 0 and with MenACWY recipients.

Explained via the paper, the time point label denotes: baseline before first vaccination. The vaccinee samples were drawn from two UK trials, COV001 and COV002, one of which was a single-blind randomized controlled phase 2/3 trial testing AZD1222 (ChAdOx1 nCoV-19) in healthy adults. For TCRbeta chain sequencing, PBMC samples from trial participants were taken at day 0 and at day 28 after the second dose. The sequence was obtained from an adult in good health. Here the sequenced sample was peripheral blood, taken on day 0 of AZD1222 vaccination. The V and J segments used are TRBV14 and TRBJ1-1; no confident D gene assignment can be made. The DNA sequence reads TGTGCCAGCAGCCCAAGAAGGGTGAACACTGAAGCTTTCTTT. Translation gives CASSPRRVNTEAFF.